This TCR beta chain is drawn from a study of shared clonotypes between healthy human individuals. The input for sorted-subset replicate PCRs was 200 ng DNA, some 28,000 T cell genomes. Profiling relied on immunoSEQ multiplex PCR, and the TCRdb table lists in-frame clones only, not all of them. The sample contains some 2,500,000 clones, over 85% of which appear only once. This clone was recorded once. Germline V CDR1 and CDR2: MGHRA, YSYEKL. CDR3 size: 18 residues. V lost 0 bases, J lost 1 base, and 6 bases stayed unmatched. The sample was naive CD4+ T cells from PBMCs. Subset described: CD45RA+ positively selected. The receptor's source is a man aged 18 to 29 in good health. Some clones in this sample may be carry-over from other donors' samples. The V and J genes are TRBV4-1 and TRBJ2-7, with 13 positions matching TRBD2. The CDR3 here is CASSQDPGLAGVSYEQYF. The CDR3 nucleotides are TGCGCCAGCAGCCAAGACCCTGGACTAGCGGGAGTATCCTACGAGCAGTACTTC.